This TCR beta chain was sequenced for a study of blood T cell repertoires in COVID-19. Across the whole study: The United States, Italy and Spain were the sources of the acute and convalescent COVID-19 samples.

Original data processing: Amplified reference gene primers provided the basis for estimating nucleated cell counts. Clones were read by immunoSEQ multiplex PCR, and TCRdb kept only the in-frame ones, dropping some. V and J calls plus clone size are reproduced from that table; the DNA served to infer D and trimming. The table has 300,000 or so clones, around nine tenths seen once. The CDR3 has 15 amino acids. With 0 bases removed from V and 1 base from J, the gap between germline ends came to 10 bases. Germline assignment: CDR1 SGHTS and CDR2 YDEGEE. The sequence was obtained from a man aged 45-65 years with active or convalescent COVID-19. The sample taken for sequencing was peripheral blood. The genes are TRBV5-8 and TRBJ1-1, with a weak D call TRBD1 (5 bases). Here the CDR3 reads CASSLGWQGNTEAFF. The CDR3 DNA reads as TGTGCCAGCAGCTTGGGTTGGCAGGGGAACACTGAAGCTTTCTTT. Filled out from reference TRBV5-8 and TRBJ1-1, the complete variable domain reads EAGVTQSPTHLIKTRGQQATLRCSPISGHTSVYWYQQALGLGLQFLLWYDEGEERNRGNFPPRFSGRQFPNYSSELNVNALELEDSALYLCASSLGWQGNTEAFFGQGTRLTVV.